Following are 4 T cell receptor beta chains from one sample sequenced in a study of blood T cell repertoires in COVID-19 (dated by TCRdb to the early 2020s). The library was generated by the immunoSEQ multiplex PCR assay. Here the immuneACCESS table is served through TCRdb, limited to in-frame sequences with V and J called. Missing clones are a known gap in these copies; in checked studies unresolved V genes cover under half, and the rest lacks a known reason. For this sample there are 150,000 to 200,000 clones; approximately 80% appear just once. The ten largest clones represent 9.1% of the sample. Source material: peripheral blood. These receptors were collected from a woman aged 80 or older with active or convalescent COVID-19.

V is TRBV25-1 and J is TRBJ1-2; D ambiguous. CDR1 and CDR2 from the germline V gene are MGHDK and SYGVNS. V gave up 8 bases and J gave up 7 bases, with 11 bases separating them. The CDR3 runs to 11 residues. CDR3 in amino acids: CASGREGGYTF. The CDR3 DNA sequence: TGTGCCAGCGGACGGGAGGGTGGCTACACCTTC.

The rearrangement joins TRBV30 to TRBJ1-4, with a weak D call TRBD1 (5 bases). Germline V gives CDR1 GTSNPN, CDR2 SVGIG (reference sequence). Trimming removed 1 base at V and 15 bases at J, with 18 bases between. This CDR3 spans 13 amino acids. The CDR3 nucleotides are TGTGCCTGGAGTGGACAGCTGGCGGCTAAAGTGTTTTTT. Its translation: CAWSGQLAAKVFF.

In this sample, this clone turned up a few times. The chain employs TRBV2 and TRBJ1-5, with D perhaps TRBD1 (5 bases). The V end was cut by 9 bases, the J end by 4 bases, with 13 bases between. CDR1 SNHLY and CDR2 FYNNEI come from the germline V gene. The CDR3 loop spans 13 amino acids. CDR3 nucleotides: TGTGCCAGTGAACCGACAGAGAATCAGCCCCAGCATTTT. Protein sequence: CASEPTENQPQHF.

V usage is TRBV25-1 and J usage is TRBJ2-2, with D perhaps TRBD1 (6 bases). CDR3 length equals 13 residues. In germline, CDR1 is MGHDK, CDR2 SYGVNS. The V end was cut by 6 bases, the J end by 4 bases, with 9 bases between. CDR3 region: CASSRDITGELFF. Here the CDR3 DNA reads TGTGCCAGCAGCCGGGACATCACCGGGGAGCTGTTTTTT.